This TCR beta chain appears in the sequencing data of a study of control samples from healthy donors and cancer patients. V lost 3 bases, J lost 4 bases, and 14 bases lay in between. CDR3 length: 14 residues. Sequencing used immunoSEQ multiplex PCR; TCRdb keeps in-frame clones, though not all of them. The sample contains hundreds of thousands of clones, roughly 80% of which appear only once. The receptor was derived from a woman aged 60-75 years with lung cancer. This sequence joins TRBV5-3 and TRBJ2-7, with D unclear. TRBV5-3 is an ORF for which the function is uncertain. Material: PBMCs. The CDR3 nucleotides read TGTGCCAGAAGCTCTTACGGGCCCACTTACGAGCAGTACTTC. Translation: CARSSYGPTYEQYF.